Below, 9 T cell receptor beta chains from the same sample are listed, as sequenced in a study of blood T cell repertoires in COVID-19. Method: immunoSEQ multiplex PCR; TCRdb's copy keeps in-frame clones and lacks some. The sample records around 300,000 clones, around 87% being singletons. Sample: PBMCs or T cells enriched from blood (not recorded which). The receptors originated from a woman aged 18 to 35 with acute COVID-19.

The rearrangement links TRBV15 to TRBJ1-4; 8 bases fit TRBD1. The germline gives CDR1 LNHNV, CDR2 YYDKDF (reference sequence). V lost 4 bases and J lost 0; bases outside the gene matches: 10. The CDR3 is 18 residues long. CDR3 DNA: TGTGCCACCAGCAAAATGGACAGGGCTGGGGCAACTAATGAAAAACTGTTTTTT. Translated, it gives CATSKMDRAGATNEKLFF.

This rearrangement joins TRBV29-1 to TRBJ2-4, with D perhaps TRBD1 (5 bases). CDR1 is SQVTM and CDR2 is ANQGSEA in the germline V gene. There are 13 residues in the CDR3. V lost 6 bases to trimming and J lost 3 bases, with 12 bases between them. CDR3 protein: CSVEDTGKNIQYF. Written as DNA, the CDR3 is TGCAGCGTAGAGGACACGGGCAAAAACATTCAGTACTTC.

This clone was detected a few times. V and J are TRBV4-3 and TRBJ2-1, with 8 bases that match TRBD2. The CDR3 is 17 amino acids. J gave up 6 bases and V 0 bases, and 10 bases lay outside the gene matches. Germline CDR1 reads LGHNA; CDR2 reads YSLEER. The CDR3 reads CASSQDYAGGVSNEQFF. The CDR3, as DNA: TGCGCCAGCAGCCAAGATTATGCGGGAGGCGTGAGCAATGAGCAGTTCTTC.

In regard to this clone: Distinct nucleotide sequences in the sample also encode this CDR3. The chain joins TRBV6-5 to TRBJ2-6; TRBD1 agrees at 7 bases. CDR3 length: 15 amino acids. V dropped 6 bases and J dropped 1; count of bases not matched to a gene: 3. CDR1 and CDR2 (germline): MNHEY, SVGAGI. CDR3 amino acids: CASRPQGSGANVLTF. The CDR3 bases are TGTGCCAGCAGACCACAGGGGTCTGGGGCCAACGTCCTGACTTTC.

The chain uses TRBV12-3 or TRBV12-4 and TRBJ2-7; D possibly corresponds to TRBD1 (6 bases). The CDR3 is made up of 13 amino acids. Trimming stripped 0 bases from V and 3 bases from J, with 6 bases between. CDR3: CASSLAGGYEQYF. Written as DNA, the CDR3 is TGTGCCAGCAGTTTAGCAGGGGGCTACGAGCAGTACTTC.

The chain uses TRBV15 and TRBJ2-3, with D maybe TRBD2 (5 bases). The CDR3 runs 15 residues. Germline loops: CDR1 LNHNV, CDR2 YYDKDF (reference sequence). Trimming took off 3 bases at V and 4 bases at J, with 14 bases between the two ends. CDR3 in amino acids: CATSSKREGADTQYF. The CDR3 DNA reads TGTGCCACCAGCAGCAAACGAGAGGGCGCAGATACGCAGTATTTT.

The CDR3 here is CASSLRGGYEQYF. CDR3 nucleotide sequence: TGTGCCAGCAGTTTACGAGGGGGCTACGAGCAGTACTTC. This chain links TRBV27 with TRBJ2-7; D possibly corresponds to TRBD1 (6 bases). CDR3 size: 13 residues. The V end lost 2 bases, the J end lost 3 bases, and 8 bases lay between the germline ends. Germline V gives CDR1 MNHEY, CDR2 SMNVEV (reference sequence).

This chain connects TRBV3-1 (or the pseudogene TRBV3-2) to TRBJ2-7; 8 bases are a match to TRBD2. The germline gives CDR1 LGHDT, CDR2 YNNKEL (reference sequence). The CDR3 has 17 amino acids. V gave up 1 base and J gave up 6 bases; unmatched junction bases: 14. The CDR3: CASSQGQGREDLREQYF. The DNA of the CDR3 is TGTGCCAGCAGCCAAGGTCAGGGGCGGGAGGACCTCCGCGAGCAGTACTTC.

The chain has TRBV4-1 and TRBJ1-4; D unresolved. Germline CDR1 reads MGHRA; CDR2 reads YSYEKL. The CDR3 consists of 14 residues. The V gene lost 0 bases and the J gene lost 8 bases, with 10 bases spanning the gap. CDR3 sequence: CASSQESTLEKLFF. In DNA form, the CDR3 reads TGCGCCAGCAGCCAAGAAAGTACGCTAGAAAAACTGTTTTTT.